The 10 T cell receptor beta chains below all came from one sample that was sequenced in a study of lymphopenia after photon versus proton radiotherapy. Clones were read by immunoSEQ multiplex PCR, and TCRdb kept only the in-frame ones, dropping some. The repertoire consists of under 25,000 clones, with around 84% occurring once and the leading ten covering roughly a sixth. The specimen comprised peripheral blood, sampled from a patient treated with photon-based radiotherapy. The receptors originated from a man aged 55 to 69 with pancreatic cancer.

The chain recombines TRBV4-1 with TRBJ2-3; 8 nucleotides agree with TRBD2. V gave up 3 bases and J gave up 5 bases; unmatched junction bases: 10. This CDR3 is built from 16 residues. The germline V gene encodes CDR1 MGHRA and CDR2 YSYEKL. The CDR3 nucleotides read TGCGCCAGCAGCCATCGCCGGGGGGGCCCGGAAGATACGCAGTATTTT. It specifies CASSHRRGGPEDTQYF.

In nucleotides, the CDR3 is TGTGCCAGTAGTATTTTAAGCTCCTACAATGAGCAGTTCTTC. Translating gives CASSILSSYNEQFF. J is TRBJ2-1 and V is TRBV19, with no clear D. Germline V CDR1 and CDR2: LNHDA, SQIVND (reference sequence). Trimming cost V 3 bases and J 0 bases, with 6 bases left between them. This CDR3 is built from 14 residues.

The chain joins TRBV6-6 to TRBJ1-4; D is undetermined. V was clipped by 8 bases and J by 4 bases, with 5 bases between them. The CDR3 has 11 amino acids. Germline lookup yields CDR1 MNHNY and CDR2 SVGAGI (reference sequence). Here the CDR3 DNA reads TGTGCCAGCGAGGATAATGAAAAACTGTTTTTT. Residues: CASEDNEKLFF.

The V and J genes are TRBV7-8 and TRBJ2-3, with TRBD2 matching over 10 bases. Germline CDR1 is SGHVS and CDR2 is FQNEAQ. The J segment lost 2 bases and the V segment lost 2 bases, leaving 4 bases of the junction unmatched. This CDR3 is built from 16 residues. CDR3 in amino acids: CASSLLAGASTDTQYF. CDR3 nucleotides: TGTGCCAGCAGCTTACTAGCGGGGGCCTCCACAGATACGCAGTATTTT.

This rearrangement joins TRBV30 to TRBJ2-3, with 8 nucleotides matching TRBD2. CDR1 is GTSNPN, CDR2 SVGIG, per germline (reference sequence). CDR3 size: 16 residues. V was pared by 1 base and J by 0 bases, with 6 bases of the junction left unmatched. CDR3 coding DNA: TGTGCCTGGAGTGCACTAGCGGTCTTCAGCACAGATACGCAGTATTTT. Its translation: CAWSALAVFSTDTQYF.

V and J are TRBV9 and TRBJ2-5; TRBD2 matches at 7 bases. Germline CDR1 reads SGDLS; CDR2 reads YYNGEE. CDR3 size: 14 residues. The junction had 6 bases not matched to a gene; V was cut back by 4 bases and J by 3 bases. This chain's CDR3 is CASSYRGGEETQYF. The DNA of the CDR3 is TGTGCCAGCAGCTATCGGGGAGGGGAAGAGACCCAGTACTTC.

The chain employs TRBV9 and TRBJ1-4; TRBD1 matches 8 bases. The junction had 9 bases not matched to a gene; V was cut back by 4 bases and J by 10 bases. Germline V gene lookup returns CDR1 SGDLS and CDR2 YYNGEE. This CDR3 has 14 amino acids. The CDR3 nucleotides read TGTGCCAGCAGCTCGCAGGGGGCGCGAGGAAAACTGTTTTTT. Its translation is CASSSQGARGKLFF. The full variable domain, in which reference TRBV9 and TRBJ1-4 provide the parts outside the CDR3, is DSGVTQTPKHLITATGQRVTLRCSPRSGDLSVYWYQQSLDQGLQFLIQYYNGEERAKGNILERFSAQQFPDLHSELNLSSLELGDSALYFCASSSQGARGKLFFGSGTQLSVL.

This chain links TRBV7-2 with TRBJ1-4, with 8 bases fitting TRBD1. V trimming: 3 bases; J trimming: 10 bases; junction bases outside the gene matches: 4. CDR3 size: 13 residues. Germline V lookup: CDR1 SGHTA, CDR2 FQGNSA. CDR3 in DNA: TGTGCCAGCAGCTTCGGGACAGGAGGAAAACTGTTTTTT. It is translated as CASSFGTGGKLFF.

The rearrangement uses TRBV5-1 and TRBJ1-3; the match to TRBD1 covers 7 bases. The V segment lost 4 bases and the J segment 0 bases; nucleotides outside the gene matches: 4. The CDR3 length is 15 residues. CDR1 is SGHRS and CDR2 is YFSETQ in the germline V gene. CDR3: CASSQGQSSGNTIYF. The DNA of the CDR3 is TGCGCCAGCAGCCAGGGACAGTCCTCTGGAAACACCATATATTTT. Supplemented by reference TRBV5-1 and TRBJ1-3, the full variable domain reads KAGVTQTPRYLIKTRGQQVTLSCSPISGHRSVSWYQQTPGQGLQFLFEYFSETQRNKGNFPGRFSGRQFSNSRSEMNVSTLELGDSALYLCASSQGQSSGNTIYFGEGSWLTVV.

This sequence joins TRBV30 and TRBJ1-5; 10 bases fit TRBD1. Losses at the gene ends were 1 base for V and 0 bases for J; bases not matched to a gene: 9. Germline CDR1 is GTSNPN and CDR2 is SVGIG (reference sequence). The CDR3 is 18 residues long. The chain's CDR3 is CAWSALKDRGYSNQPQHF. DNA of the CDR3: TGTGCCTGGAGTGCCCTGAAGGACAGGGGGTATAGCAATCAGCCCCAGCATTTT.